This TCR beta chain emerged from a study of STAT5B mutations in CD4+ large granular lymphocyte leukemia. A note on this clone: No antigen is known for it.

The authors' processing: The detection floor for productive clonotype frequency was 2.59 x 10-5. The table came from immunoSEQ multiplex PCR; TCRdb's copy has only in-frame clones and leaves some out. The V and J calls and clone size are taken from that table; D and trimming were inferred from the DNA. The table lists about 20,000 clones, more than 65% of them singletons. Overall study findings and caveats: Data were not HLA-matched across samples. Main leukemic clonotypes were patient-specific, but around 25% appeared at low frequency elsewhere.

The CDR3 sequence is 16 residues long. Unmatched junction bases numbered 6, after V lost 5 bases and J lost 2 bases. CDR1 SGHTA and CDR2 FQGNSA come from the germline V gene. Sequences were obtained from CD4+ T cells from blood buffy coats. The chain couples TRBV7-2 to TRBJ2-1; 10 bases line up with TRBD2. The receptor comes from a human donor in good health. Here the CDR3 reads CASSPRAGGTYNEQFF. CDR3 DNA sequence: TGTGCCAGCAGCCCTCGAGCGGGGGGGACCTACAATGAGCAGTTCTTC.